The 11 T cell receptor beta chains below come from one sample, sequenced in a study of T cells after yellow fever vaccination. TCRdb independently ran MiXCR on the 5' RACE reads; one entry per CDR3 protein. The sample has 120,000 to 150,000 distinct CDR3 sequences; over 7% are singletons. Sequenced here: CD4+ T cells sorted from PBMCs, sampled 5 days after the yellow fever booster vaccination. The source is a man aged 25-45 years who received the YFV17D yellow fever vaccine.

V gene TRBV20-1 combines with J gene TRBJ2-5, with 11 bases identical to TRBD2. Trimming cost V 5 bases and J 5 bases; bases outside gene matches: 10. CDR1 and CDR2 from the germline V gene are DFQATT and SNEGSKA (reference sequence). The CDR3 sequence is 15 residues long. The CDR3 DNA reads TGCAGTGCTCGTAATAGCGGGAGGGGTTCGGAGACCCAGTACTTC. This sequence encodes CSARNSGRGSETQYF.

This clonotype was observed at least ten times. DNA of the CDR3: TGTGCCAGCAGCCCATCCAGGAGCCCAACCGGGACCCAGTACTTC. It yields the protein CASSPSRSPTGTQYF. The chain recombines TRBV7-6 with TRBJ2-5; D gene ambiguous. This CDR3 contains 15 residues. Trimming removed 5 bases at V and 7 bases at J, with 20 bases between. Germline lookup yields CDR1 SGHVS and CDR2 FNYEAQ.

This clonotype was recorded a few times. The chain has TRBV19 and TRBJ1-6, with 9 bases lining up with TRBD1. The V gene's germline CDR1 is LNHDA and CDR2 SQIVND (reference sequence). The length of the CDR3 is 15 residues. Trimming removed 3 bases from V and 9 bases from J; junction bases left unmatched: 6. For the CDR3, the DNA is TGTGCCAGTAGTATTACTGGGACAGGGTCTTCACCCCTCCACTTT. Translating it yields CASSITGTGSSPLHF. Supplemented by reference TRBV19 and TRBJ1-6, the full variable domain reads DGGITQSPKYLFRKEGQNVTLSCEQNLNHDAMYWYRQDPGQGLRLIYYSQIVNDFQKGDIAEGYSVSREKKESFPLTVTSAQKNPTAFYLCASSITGTGSSPLHFGNGTRLTVT.

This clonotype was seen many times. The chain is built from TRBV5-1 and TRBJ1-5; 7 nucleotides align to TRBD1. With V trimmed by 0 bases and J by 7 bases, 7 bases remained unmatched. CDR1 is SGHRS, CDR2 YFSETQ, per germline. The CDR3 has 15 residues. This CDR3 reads CASSLDGTDAQPQHF. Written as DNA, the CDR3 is TGCGCCAGCAGCTTGGACGGGACAGACGCGCAGCCCCAGCATTTT.

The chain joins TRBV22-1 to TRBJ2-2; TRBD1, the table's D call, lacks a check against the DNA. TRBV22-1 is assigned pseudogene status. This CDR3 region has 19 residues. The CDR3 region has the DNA TGTACCAGCTGGTACTGGCACAGGGGGCTAATAGCGAACACCGGGGAGCTGTTTTTT. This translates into CTSWYWHRGLIANTGELFF.

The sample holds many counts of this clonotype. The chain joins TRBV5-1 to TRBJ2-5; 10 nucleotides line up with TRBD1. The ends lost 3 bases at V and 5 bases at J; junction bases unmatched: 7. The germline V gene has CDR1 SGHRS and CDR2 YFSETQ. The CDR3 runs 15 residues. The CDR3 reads CASSSLGQGLETQYF. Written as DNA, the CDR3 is TGCGCCAGCAGCTCTTTGGGACAGGGGTTGGAGACCCAGTACTTC.

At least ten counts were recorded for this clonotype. The CDR3 sequence is CASISGRATDTQYF. The CDR3 DNA reads as TGTGCCAGTATTAGCGGGAGAGCGACAGATACGCAGTATTTT. The chain recombines TRBV28 with TRBJ2-3, with 9 bases lining up with TRBD2. Looked up from germline, CDR1 is MDHEN and CDR2 is SYDVKM. With V trimmed by 9 bases and J by 3 bases, 7 bases remained unmatched. The CDR3 runs to 14 residues.

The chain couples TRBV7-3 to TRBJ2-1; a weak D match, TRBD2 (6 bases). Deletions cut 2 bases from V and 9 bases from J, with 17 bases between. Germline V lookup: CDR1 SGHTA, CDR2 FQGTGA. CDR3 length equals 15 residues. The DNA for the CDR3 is TGTGCCAGCAGCTTAGGGTCTAGCGTCACCGGTGAGCAGTTCTTC. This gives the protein CASSLGSSVTGEQFF.

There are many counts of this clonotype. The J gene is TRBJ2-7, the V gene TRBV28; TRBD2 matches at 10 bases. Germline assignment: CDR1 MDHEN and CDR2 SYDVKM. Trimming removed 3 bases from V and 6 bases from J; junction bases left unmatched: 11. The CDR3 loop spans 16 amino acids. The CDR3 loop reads CASSLIISGRAAEQYF. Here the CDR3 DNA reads TGTGCCAGCAGTTTGATCATAAGCGGGAGGGCCGCCGAGCAGTACTTC.

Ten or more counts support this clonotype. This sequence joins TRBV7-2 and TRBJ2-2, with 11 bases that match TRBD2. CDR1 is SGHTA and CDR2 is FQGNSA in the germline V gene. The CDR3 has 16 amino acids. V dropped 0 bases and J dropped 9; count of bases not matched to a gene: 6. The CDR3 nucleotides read TGTGCCAGCAGCTTAGCCACTAGCGGGAGCCGGCGGGAGCTGTTTTTT. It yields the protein CASSLATSGSRRELFF.

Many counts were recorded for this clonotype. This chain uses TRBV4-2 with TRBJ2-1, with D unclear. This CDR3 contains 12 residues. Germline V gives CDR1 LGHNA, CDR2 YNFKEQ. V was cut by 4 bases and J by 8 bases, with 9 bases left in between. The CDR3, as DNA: TGTGCCAGCAGCCTACAGTCGGATGAGCAGTTCTTC. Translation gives CASSLQSDEQFF.